What follows is one TCR beta chain and its context. This sample is drawn from a study of radiotherapy plus CTLA-4 blockade in lung cancer. On the study more broadly: For approximately 19% of patients, objective responses occurred, and approximately 31% had disease control.

Here immunoSEQ multiplex PCR was the method, and the copy in TCRdb shows in-frame clones only, minus some. The table has tens of thousands of clones, 60% to 80% seen once. The germline CDR1 and CDR2 sequences are KGHSH and LQKENI. There are 16 residues in the CDR3. V was trimmed by 2 bases and J by 0 bases, leaving 11 bases between them. Chemo-refractory metastatic non-small-cell lung cancer patients received focal radiation with ipilimumab CTLA-4 blockade. Specimen: peripheral blood, collected from a patient treated with radiotherapy plus ipilimumab. The chain has TRBV18 and TRBJ1-3; maybe TRBD1 (6 bases). This sequence originates from a human donor with non-small cell lung cancer who had stable disease on radiotherapy plus ipilimumab. CDR3 coding DNA: TGTGCCAGCTCACCAGCAGGGGTTAACTCTGGAAACACCATATATTTT. It translates to CASSPAGVNSGNTIYF.